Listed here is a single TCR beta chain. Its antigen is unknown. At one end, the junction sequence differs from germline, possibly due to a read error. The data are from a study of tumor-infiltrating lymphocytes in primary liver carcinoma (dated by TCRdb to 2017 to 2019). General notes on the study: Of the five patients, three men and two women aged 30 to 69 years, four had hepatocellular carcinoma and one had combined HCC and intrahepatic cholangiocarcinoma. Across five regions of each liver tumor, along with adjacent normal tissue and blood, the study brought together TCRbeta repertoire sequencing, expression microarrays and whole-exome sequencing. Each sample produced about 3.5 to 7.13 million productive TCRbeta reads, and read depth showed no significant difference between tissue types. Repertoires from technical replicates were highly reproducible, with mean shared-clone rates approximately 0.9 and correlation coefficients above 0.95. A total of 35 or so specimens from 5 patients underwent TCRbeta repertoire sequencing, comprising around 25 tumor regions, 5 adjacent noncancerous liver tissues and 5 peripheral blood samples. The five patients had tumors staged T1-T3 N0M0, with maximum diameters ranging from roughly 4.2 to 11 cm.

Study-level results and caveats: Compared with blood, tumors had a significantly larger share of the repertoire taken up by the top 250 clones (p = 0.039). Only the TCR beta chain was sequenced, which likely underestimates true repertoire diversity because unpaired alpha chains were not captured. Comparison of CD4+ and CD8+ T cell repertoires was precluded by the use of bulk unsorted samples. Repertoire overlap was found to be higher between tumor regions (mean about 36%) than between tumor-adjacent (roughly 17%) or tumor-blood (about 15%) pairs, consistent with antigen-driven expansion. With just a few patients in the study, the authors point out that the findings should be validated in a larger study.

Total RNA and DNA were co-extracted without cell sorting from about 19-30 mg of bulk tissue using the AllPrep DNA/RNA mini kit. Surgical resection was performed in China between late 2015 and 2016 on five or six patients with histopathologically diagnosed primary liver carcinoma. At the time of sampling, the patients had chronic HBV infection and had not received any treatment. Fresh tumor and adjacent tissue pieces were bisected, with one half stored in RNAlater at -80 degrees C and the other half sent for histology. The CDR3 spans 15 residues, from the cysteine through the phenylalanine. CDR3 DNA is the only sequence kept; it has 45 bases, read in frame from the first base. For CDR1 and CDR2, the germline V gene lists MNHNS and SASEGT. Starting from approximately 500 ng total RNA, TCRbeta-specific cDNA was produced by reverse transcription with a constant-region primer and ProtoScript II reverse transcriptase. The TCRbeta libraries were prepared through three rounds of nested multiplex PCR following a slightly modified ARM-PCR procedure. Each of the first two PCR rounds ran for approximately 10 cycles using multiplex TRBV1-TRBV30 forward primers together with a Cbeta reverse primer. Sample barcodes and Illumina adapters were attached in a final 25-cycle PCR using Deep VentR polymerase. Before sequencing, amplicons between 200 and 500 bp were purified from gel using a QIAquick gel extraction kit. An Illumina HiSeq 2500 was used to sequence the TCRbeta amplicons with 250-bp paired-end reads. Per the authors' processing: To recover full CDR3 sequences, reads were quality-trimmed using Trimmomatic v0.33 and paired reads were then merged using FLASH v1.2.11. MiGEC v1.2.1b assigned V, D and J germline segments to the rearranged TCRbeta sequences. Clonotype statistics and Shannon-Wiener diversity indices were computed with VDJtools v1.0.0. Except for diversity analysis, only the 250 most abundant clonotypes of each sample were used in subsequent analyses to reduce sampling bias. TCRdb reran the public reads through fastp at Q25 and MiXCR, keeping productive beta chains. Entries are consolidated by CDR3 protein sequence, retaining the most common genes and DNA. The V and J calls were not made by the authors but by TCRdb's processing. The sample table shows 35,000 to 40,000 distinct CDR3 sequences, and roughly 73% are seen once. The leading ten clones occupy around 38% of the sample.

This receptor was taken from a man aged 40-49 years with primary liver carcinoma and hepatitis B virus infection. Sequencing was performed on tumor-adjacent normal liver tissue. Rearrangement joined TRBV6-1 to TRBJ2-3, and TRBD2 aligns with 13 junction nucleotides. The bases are TGTACCAGCATAGGACTAGCGGGAGCGGCAGATAAGCAGTATTTT. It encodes CTSIGLAGAADKQYF.